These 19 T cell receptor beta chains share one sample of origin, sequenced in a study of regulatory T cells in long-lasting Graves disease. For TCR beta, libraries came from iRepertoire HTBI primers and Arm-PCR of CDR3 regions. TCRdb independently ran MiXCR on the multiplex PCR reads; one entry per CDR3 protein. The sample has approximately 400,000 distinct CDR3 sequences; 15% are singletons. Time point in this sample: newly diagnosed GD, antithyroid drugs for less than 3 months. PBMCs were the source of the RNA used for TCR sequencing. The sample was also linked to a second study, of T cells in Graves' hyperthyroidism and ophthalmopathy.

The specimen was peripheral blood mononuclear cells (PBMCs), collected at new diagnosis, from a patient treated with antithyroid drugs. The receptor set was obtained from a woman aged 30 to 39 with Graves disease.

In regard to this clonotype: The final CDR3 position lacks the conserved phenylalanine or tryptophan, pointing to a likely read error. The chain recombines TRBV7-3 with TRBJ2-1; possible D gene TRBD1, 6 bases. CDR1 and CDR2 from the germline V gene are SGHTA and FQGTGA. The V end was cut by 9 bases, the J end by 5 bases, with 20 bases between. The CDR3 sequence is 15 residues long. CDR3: CASQTYRDRDNEQFL. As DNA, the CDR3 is TGTGCCAGTCAAACCTACAGGGACCGGGACAATGAGCAGTTCCTC.

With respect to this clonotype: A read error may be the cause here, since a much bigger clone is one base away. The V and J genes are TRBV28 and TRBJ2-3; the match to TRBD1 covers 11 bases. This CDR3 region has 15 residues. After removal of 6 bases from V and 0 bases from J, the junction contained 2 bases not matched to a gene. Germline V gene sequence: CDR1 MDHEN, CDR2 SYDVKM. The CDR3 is CASRGQGASTDTQYF. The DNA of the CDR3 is TGTGCCAGCAGAGGACAGGGGGCTAGCACAGATACGCAGTATTTT.

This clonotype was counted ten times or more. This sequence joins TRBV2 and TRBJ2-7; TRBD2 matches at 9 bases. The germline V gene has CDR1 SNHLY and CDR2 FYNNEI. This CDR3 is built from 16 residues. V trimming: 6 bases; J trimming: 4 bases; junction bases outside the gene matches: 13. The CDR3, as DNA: TGTGCCAGCAGACCCCTCTTCGGGACTAGCAGATACGAGCAGTACTTC. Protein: CASRPLFGTSRYEQYF.

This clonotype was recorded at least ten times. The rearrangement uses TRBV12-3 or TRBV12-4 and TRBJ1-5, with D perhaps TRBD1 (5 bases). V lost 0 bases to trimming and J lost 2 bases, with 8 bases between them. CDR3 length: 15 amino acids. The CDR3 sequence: CASSLAGAGNQPQHF. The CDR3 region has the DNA TGTGCCAGCAGTTTAGCAGGGGCGGGCAATCAGCCCCAGCATTTT.

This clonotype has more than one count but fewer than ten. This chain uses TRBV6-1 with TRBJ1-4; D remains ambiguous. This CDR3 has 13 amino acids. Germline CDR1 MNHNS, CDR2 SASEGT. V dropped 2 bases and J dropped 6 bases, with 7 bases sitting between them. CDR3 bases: TGTGCCAGCAGTGAATCCCGTGATGAAAAACTGTTTTTT. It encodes CASSESRDEKLFF.

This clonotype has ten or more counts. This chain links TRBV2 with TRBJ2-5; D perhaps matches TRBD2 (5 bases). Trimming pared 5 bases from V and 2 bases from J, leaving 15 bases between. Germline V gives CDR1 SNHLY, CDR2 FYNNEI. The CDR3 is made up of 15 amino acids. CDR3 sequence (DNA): TGTGCCAGCAGTCAAACCGGGATTCCACAAGAGACCCAGTACTTC. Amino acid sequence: CASSQTGIPQETQYF.

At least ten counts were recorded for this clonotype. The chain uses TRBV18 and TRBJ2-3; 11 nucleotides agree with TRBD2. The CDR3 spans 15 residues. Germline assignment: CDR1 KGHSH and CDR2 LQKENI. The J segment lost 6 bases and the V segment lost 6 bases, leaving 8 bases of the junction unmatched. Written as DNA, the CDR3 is TGTGCCAGCTCTCCAGCTAGCGGGAGGTATGATACGCAGTATTTT. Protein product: CASSPASGRYDTQYF.

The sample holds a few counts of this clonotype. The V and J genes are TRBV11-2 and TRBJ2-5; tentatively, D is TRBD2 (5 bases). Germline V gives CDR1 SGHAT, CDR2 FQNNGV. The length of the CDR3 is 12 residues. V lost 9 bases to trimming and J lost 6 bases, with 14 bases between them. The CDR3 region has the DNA TGTGCCAGTTCCGGGGATTTAAAGACCCAGTACTTC. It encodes CASSGDLKTQYF.

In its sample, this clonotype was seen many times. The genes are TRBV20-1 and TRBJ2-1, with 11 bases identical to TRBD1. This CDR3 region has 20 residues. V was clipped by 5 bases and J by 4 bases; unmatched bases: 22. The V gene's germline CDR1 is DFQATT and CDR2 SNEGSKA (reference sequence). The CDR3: CSALKAGQGDWREMYNEQFF. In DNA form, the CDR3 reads TGCAGTGCTCTTAAGGCGGGACAGGGGGATTGGCGGGAAATGTACAATGAGCAGTTCTTC.

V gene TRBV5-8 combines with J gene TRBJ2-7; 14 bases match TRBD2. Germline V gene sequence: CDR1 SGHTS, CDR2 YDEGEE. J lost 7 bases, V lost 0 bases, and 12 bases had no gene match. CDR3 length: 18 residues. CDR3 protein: CASSLGGLAGAGRGEQYF. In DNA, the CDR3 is TGTGCCAGCAGCTTGGGGGGACTAGCGGGAGCCGGCCGGGGGGAGCAGTACTTC.

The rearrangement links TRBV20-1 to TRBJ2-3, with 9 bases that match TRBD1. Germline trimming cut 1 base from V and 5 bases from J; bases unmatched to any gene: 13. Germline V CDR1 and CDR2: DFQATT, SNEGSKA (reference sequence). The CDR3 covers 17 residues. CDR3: CSARAAGQGSSGDTQYF. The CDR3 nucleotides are TGCAGTGCTAGAGCCGCGGGACAGGGTTCTTCAGGAGATACGCAGTATTTT.

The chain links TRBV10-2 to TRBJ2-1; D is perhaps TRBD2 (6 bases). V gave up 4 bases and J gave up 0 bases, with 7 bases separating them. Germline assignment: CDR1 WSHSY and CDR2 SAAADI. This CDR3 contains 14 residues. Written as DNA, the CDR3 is TGCGCCAGCAGTGCGGACTACTCCTACAATGAGCAGTTCTTC. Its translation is CASSADYSYNEQFF.

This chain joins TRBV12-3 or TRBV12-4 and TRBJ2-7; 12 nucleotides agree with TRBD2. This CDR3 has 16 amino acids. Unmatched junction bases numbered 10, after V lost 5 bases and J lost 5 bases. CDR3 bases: TGTGCCAGCAGTCGAAGAGGACTAGCGGGATCTGACGAGCAGTACTTC. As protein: CASSRRGLAGSDEQYF.

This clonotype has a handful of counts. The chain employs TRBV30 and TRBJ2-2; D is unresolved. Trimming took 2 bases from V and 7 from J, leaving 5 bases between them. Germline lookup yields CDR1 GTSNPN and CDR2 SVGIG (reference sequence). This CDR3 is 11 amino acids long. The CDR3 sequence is CAWSKLGELFF. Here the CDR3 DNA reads TGTGCCTGGAGTAAACTCGGGGAGCTGTTTTTT. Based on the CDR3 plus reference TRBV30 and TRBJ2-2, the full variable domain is SQTIHQWPATLVQPVGSPLSLECTVEGTSNPNLYWYRQAAGRGLQLLFYSVGIGQISSEVPQNLSASRPQDRQFILSSKKLLLSDSGFYLCAWSKLGELFFGEGSRLTVL.

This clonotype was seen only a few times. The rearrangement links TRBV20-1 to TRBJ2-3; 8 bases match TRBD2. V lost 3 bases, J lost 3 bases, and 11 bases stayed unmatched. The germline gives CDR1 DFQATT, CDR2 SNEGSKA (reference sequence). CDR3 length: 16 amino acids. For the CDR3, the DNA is TGCAGTGCTAGTAATTTTCGCGGCGGGAGGACAGATACGCAGTATTTT. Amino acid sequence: CSASNFRGGRTDTQYF.

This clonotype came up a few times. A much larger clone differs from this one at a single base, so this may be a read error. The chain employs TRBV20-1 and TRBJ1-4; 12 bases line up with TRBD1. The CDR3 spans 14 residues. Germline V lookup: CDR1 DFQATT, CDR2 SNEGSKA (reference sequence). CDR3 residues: CNARGTGGYEKLFF. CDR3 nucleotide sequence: TGCAATGCGAGGGGGACAGGGGGCTACGAAAAACTGTTTTTT.

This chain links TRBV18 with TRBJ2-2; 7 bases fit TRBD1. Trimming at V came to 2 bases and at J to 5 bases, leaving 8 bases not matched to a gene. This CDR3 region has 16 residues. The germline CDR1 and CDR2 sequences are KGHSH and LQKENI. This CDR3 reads CASSPNPGGLTGELFF. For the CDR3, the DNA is TGTGCCAGCTCACCAAATCCAGGGGGATTGACCGGGGAGCTGTTTTTT.

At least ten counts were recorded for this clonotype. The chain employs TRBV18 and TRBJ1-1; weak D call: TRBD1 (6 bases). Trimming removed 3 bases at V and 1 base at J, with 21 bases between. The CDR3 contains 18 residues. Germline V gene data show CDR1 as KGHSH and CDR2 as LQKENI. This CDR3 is CASSPLDRRLNWNTEAFF. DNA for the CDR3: TGTGCCAGCTCACCGCTCGACAGGAGGCTCAACTGGAACACTGAAGCTTTCTTT.

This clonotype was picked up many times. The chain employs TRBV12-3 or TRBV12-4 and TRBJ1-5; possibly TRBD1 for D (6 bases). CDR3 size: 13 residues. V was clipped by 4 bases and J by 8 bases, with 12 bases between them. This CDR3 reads CASSSQGWEPQHF. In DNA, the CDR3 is TGTGCCAGCAGTTCTCAGGGGTGGGAGCCCCAGCATTTT.